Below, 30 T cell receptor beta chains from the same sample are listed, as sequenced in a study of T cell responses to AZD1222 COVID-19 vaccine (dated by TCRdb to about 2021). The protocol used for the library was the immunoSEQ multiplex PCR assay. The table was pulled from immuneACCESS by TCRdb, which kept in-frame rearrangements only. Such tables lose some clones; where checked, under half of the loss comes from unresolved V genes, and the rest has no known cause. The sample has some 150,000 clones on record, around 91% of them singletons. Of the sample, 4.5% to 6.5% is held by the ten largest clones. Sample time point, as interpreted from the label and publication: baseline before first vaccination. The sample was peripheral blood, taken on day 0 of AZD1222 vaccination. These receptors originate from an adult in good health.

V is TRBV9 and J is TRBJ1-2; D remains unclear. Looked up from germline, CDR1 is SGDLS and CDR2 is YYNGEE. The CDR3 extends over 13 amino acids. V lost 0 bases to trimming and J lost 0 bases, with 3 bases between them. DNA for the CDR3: TGTGCCAGCAGCGTAGACACTAACTATGGCTACACCTTC. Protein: CASSVDTNYGYTF.

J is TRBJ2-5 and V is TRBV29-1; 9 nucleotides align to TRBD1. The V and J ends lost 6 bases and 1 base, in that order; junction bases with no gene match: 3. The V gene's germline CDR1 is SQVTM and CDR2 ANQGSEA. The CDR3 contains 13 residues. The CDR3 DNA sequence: TGCAGCGTCGAACAGGGGGCCCAAGAGACCCAGTACTTC. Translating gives CSVEQGAQETQYF.

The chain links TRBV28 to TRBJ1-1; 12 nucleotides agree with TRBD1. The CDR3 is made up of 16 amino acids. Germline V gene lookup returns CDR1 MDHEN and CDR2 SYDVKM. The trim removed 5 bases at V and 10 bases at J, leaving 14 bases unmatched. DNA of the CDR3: TGTGCCAGCAGTCGACCTTCCGGGACAGGGGGCACACGAGCTTTCTTT. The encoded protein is CASSRPSGTGGTRAFF.

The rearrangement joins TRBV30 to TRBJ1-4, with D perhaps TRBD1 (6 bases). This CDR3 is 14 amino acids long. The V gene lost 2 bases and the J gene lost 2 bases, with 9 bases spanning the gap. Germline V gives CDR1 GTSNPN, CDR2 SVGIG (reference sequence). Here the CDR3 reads CAWSRQATNEKLFF. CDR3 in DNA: TGTGCCTGGAGTAGACAGGCTACTAATGAAAAACTGTTTTTT.

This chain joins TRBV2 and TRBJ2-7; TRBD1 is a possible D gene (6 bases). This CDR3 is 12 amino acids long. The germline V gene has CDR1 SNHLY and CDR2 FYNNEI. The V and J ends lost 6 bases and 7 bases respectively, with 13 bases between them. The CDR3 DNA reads TGTGCCAGCAGGTGGGGGACATCAGAGCAGTACTTC. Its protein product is CASRWGTSEQYF.

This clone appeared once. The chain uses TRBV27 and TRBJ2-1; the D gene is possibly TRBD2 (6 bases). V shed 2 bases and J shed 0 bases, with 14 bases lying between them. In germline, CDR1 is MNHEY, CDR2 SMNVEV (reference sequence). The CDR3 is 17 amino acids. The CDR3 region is CASSLRLARSSYNEQFF. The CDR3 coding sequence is TGTGCCAGCAGTTTACGGCTAGCGCGGAGCTCCTACAATGAGCAGTTCTTC.

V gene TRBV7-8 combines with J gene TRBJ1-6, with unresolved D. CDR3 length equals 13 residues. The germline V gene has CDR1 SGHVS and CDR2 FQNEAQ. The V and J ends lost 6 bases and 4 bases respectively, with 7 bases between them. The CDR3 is CASRGPYNSPLHF. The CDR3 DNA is TGTGCCAGCAGGGGTCCATATAATTCACCCCTCCACTTT.

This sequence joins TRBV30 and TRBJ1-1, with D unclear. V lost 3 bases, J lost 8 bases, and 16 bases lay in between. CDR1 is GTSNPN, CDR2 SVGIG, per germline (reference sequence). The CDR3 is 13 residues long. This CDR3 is CAWRVSGPQEAFF. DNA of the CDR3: TGTGCCTGGAGGGTTTCCGGGCCTCAGGAAGCTTTCTTT.

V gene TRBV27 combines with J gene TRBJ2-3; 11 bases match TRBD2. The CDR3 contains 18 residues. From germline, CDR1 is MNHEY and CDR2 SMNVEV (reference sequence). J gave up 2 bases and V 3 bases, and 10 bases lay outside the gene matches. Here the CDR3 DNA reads TGTGCCAGCAGTTTTTACCCGGGGACTAGCGGAAACACAGATACGCAGTATTTT. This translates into CASSFYPGTSGNTDTQYF.

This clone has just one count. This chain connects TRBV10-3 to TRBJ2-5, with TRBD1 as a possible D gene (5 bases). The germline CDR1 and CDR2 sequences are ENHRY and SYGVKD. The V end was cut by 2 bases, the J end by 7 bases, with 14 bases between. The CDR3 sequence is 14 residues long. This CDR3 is CAISEGLERGTQYF. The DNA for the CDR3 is TGTGCCATCAGTGAGGGTCTGGAAAGGGGGACCCAGTACTTC.

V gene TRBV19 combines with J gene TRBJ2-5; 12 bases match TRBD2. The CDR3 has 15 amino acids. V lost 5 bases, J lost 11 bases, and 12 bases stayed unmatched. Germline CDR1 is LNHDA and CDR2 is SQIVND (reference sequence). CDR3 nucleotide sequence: TGTGCCAGTAGTCTCCGGACTAGCGGGAACCGGGGTCAGTACTTC. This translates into CASSLRTSGNRGQYF.

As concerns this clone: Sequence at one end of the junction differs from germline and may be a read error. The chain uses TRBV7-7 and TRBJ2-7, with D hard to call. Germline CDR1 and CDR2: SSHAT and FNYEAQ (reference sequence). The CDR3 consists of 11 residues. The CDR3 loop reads CASSAIGEQYF. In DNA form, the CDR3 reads TGTGCTAGCAGCGCCATTGGCGAGCAGTACTTC.

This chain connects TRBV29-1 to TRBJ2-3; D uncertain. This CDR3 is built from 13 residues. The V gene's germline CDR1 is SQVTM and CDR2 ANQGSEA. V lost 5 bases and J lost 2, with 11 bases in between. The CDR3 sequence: CSVSKGFTDTQYF. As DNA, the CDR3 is TGCAGCGTTTCAAAAGGATTCACAGATACGCAGTATTTT.

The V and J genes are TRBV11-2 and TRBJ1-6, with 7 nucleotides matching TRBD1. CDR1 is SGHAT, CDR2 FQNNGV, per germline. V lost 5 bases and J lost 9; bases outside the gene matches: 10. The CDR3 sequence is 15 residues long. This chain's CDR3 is CASSGIQGKGSPLHF. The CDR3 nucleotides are TGTGCCAGCAGCGGAATACAGGGGAAAGGTTCACCCCTCCACTTT.

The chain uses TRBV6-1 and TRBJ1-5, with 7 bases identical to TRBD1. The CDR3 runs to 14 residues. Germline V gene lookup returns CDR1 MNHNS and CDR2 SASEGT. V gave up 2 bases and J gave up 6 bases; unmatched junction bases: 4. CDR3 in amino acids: CASSEWSGGQPQHF. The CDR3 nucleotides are TGTGCCAGCAGTGAATGGTCAGGGGGTCAGCCCCAGCATTTT.

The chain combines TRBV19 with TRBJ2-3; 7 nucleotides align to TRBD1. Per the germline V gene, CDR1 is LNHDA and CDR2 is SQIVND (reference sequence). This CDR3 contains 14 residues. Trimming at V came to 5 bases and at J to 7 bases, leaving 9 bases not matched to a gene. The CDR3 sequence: CASSFRDRSNTQYF. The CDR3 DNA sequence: TGTGCCAGTAGTTTCCGGGACAGATCGAATACGCAGTATTTT.

CDR3 sequence (DNA): TGTGCCAGCAGCGGCAGACAGGGGGCAATTGGGGAGACCCAGTACTTC. Protein sequence: CASSGRQGAIGETQYF. The V gene is TRBV5-4, the J gene TRBJ2-5; 10 positions agree with TRBD1. Germline V gene sequence: CDR1 SGHNT, CDR2 YYREEE (reference sequence). The junction had 11 bases not matched to a gene; V was cut back by 4 bases and J by 5 bases. The CDR3 is 16 amino acids.

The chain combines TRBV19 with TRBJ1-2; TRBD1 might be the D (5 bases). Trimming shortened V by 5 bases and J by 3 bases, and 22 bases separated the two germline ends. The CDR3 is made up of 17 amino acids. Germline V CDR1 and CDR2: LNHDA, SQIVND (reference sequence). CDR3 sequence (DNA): TGTGCCAGTAGTCGGGGAAAAATTGGGGCGGGGTACTATGGCTACACCTTC. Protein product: CASSRGKIGAGYYGYTF.

For the CDR3, the DNA is TGTGCCAGCAGATCCACCCCAGCGGACGAGCAGTACTTC. Residues: CASRSTPADEQYF. The V gene is TRBV7-9, the J gene TRBJ2-7; D may be TRBD2 (5 bases). Germline values: CDR1 SEHNR, CDR2 FQNEAQ (reference sequence). This CDR3 is built from 13 residues. Trimming stripped 6 bases from V and 5 bases from J, with 14 bases between.

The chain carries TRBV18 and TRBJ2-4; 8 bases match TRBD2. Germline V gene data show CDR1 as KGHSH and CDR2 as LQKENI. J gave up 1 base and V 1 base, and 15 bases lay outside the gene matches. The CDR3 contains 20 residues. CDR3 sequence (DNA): TGTGCCAGCTCACCACTTGCTCCTAGCGGGCCAAAGGGGGCCAAAAACATTCAGTACTTC. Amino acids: CASSPLAPSGPKGAKNIQYF.

The CDR3 here is CASSTSGTSGRARDTQYF. In DNA form, the CDR3 reads TGTGCCAGTAGTACCTCCGGGACTAGCGGGAGGGCCAGAGATACGCAGTATTTT. This rearrangement joins TRBV19 to TRBJ2-3; TRBD2 matches 16 bases. From germline, CDR1 is LNHDA and CDR2 SQIVND (reference sequence). V lost 4 bases and J lost 5; bases outside the gene matches: 9. This CDR3 is 18 amino acids long.

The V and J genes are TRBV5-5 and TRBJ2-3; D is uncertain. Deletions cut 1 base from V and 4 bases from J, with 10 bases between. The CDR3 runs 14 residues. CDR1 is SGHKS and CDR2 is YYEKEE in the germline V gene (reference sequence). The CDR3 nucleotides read TGTGCCAGCAGCTTGACCGGTGCCGCAGATACGCAGTATTTT. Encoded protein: CASSLTGAADTQYF.

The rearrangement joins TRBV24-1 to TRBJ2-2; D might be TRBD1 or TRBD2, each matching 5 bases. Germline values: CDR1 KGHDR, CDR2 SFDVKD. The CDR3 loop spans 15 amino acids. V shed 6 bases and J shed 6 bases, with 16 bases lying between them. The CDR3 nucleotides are TGTGCCACCAGTCCCGAAGAGGGGAGCCCCGGGGAGCTGTTTTTT. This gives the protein CATSPEEGSPGELFF.

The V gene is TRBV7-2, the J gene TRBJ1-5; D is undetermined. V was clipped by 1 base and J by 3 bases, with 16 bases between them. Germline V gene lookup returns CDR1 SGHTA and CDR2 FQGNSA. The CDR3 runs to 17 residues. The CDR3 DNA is TGTGCCAGCAGCTTAGGAGCCAGGAGAGCTTACAATCAGCCCCAGCATTTT. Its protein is CASSLGARRAYNQPQHF.

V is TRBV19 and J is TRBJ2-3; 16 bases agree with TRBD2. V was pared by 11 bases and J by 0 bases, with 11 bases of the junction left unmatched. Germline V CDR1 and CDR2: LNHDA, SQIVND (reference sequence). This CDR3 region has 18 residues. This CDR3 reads CALREGTSGRDSTDTQYF. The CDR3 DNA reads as TGTGCCCTCAGGGAGGGGACTAGCGGGAGGGACAGCACAGATACGCAGTATTTT.

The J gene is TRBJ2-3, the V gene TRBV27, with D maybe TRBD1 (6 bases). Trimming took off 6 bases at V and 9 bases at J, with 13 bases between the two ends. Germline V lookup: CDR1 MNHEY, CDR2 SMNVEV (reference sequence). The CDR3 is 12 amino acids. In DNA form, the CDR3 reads TGTGCCAGCAGGCCCAGGGGCGGGACGCAGTATTTT. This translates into CASRPRGGTQYF.

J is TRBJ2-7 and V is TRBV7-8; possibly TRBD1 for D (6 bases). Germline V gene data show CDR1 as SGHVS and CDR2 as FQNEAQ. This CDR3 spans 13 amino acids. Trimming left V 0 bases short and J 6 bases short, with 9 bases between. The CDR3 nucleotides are TGTGCCAGCAGCTTAGCCAGGGGCTGCGAGCAGTACTTC. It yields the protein CASSLARGCEQYF.

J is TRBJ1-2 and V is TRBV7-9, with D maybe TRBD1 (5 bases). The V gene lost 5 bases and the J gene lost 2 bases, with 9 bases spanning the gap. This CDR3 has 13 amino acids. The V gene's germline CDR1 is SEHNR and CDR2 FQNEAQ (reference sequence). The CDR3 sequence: CASSLRTNYGYTF. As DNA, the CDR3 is TGTGCCAGCAGCCTCCGGACAAACTATGGCTACACCTTC.

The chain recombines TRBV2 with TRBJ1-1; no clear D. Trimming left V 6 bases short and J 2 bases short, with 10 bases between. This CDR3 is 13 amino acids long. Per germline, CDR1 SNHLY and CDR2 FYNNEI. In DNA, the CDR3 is TGTGCCAGCAGCCCGACTCCCAACACTGAAGCTTTCTTT. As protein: CASSPTPNTEAFF.

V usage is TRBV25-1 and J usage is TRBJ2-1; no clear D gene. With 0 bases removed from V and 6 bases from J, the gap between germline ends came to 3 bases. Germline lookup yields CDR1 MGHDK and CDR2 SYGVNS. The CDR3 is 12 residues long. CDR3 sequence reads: CASSEYPNEQFF. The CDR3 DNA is TGTGCCAGCAGTGAATACCCCAATGAGCAGTTCTTC. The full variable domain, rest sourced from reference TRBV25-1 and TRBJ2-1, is EADIYQTPRYLVIGTGKKITLECSQTMGHDKMYWYQQDPGMELHLIHYSYGVNSTEKGDLSSESTVSRIRTEHFPLTLESARPSHTSQYLCASSEYPNEQFFGPGTRLTVL.